These 15 T cell receptor beta chains share one sample of origin, sequenced in a study of blood T cell repertoires in COVID-19. Clones were sequenced by immunoSEQ multiplex PCR, and TCRdb holds only the in-frame ones, with some missing. The table includes 50,000 to 70,000 clones, 65% to 85% detected once. Sequencing was carried out using peripheral blood. The receptor source for this set is a man aged 80 or over with COVID-19, enrolled during active disease.

This clone appeared a few times. The J gene is TRBJ2-7, the V gene TRBV5-1; 8 bases fit TRBD2. From germline, CDR1 is SGHRS and CDR2 YFSETQ. J was trimmed by 4 bases and V by 2 bases; bases with no gene match: 5. The CDR3 contains 14 residues. The CDR3 region is CASSLAGDRYEQYV. CDR3 nucleotides: TGCGCCAGCAGCTTAGCGGGAGACAGGTACGAGCAGTACGTC.

J is TRBJ2-1 and V is TRBV5-4; 7 bases are shared with TRBD2. This CDR3 has 15 amino acids. V shed 2 bases, J shed 0 bases, and the junction held 2 bases outside the gene matches. Germline V gene sequence: CDR1 SGHNT, CDR2 YYREEE (reference sequence). For the CDR3, the DNA is TGTGCCAGCAGCTTACCGGGAGGCTCCTACAATGAGCAGTTCTTC. Its translation is CASSLPGGSYNEQFF.

The genes are TRBV30 and TRBJ1-1; a possible D gene is TRBD1 (5 bases). Trimming pared 3 bases from V and 0 bases from J, leaving 8 bases between. The length of the CDR3 is 13 residues. Germline CDR1 GTSNPN, CDR2 SVGIG (reference sequence). CDR3 region: CAWRGTLNTEAFF. In DNA form, the CDR3 reads TGTGCCTGGAGAGGGACTCTGAACACTGAAGCTTTCTTT.

CDR3 sequence reads: CASSPILAGQGTYGYTF. The CDR3 coding sequence is TGTGCCAGTAGTCCCATCCTGGCGGGACAGGGTACCTATGGCTACACCTTC. The chain recombines TRBV19 with TRBJ1-2; 9 nucleotides match TRBD1. Germline V CDR1 and CDR2: LNHDA, SQIVND (reference sequence). This CDR3 comprises 17 residues. V lost 5 bases to trimming and J lost 4 bases; unmatched junction nucleotides: 14.

The CDR3 reads CASSPLQGADTEAFF. The CDR3 DNA sequence: TGTGCCAGCTCACCGCTACAGGGGGCTGACACTGAAGCTTTCTTT. This sequence joins TRBV18 and TRBJ1-1; 9 bases fit TRBD1. The V gene's germline CDR1 is KGHSH and CDR2 LQKENI. The CDR3 loop spans 15 amino acids. Losses at the gene ends were 3 bases for V and 3 bases for J; bases not matched to a gene: 5.

V and J are TRBV2 and TRBJ2-7, with 7 bases that match TRBD1. The V gene end was trimmed by 3 bases and the J gene end by 3 bases; junction bases not matched to a gene: 5. The CDR3 has 14 residues. Germline V CDR1 and CDR2: SNHLY, FYNNEI. The CDR3 bases are TGTGCCAGCAGTGATCAGGGGGTAGGCTACGAGCAGTACTTC. It codes for CASSDQGVGYEQYF.

The chain has TRBV7-3 and TRBJ2-7; 8 bases match TRBD1. V was clipped by 4 bases and J by 3 bases; unmatched bases: 5. The CDR3 has 14 amino acids. Germline V gives CDR1 SGHTA, CDR2 FQGTGA. CDR3 region: CASSSGQGDYEQYF. The CDR3, as DNA: TGTGCCAGCAGCTCCGGACAGGGTGACTACGAGCAGTACTTC.

The CDR3 here is CASSPWTGGYGYTF. The CDR3 DNA reads as TGCGCCAGCAGCCCTTGGACAGGGGGCTATGGCTACACCTTC. V gene TRBV4-3 combines with J gene TRBJ1-2; 10 nucleotides agree with TRBD1. Losses at the gene ends were 4 bases for V and 4 bases for J; bases not matched to a gene: 3. CDR1 is LGHNA, CDR2 YSLEER, per germline. The CDR3 has 14 amino acids.

The J gene is TRBJ1-2, the V gene TRBV12-3 or TRBV12-4; 9 nucleotides align to TRBD1. CDR3 size: 13 residues. J lost 5 bases, V lost 6 bases, and 4 bases had no gene match. The CDR3 DNA reads TGTGCCAGCAGACAGGGGGCGGGGTATGGCTACACCTTC. Protein: CASRQGAGYGYTF.

V usage is TRBV7-3 and J usage is TRBJ1-5; maybe TRBD1 (6 bases). The CDR3 has 13 amino acids. The germline CDR1 and CDR2 sequences are SGHTA and FQGTGA. Trimming stripped 1 base from V and 5 bases from J, with 6 bases between. The CDR3, as DNA: TGTGCCAGCAGCTTAAACAGGGATCAGCCCCAGCATTTT. It specifies CASSLNRDQPQHF.

The chain is built from TRBV28 and TRBJ1-2; D perhaps matches TRBD1 (6 bases). Germline assignment: CDR1 MDHEN and CDR2 SYDVKM. Trimming cost V 3 bases and J 5 bases, with 16 bases left between them. CDR3 length: 15 amino acids. The CDR3 nucleotides are TGTGCCAGCAGTTTTGGGGGGGCGGGTAATTATGGCTACACCTTC. Translating gives CASSFGGAGNYGYTF.

The J gene is TRBJ1-2, the V gene TRBV9; D remains unclear. The CDR3 covers 16 residues. Trimming shortened V by 0 bases and J by 4 bases, and 16 bases separated the two germline ends. Germline CDR1 and CDR2: SGDLS and YYNGEE. CDR3 in amino acids: CASSVEPVPAVYGYTF. As DNA, the CDR3 is TGTGCCAGCAGCGTAGAACCCGTGCCGGCGGTCTATGGCTACACCTTC.

The chain recombines TRBV4-2 with TRBJ1-1, with 8 bases aligning to TRBD1. The CDR3 extends over 14 amino acids. The V gene end was trimmed by 5 bases and the J gene end by 1 base; junction bases not matched to a gene: 3. The germline V gene encodes CDR1 LGHNA and CDR2 YNFKEQ. The CDR3 sequence: CASSWTGPNTEAFF. The CDR3 DNA reads TGTGCCAGCAGCTGGACAGGGCCGAACACTGAAGCTTTCTTT.

The sample holds a few counts of this clone. The chain couples TRBV14 to TRBJ2-6, with TRBD1 identical over 7 bases. The V gene's germline CDR1 is SGHDN and CDR2 FVKESK. Losses at the gene ends were 4 bases for V and 0 bases for J; bases not matched to a gene: 6. The CDR3 has 17 amino acids. The CDR3 protein is CASSPRTGNSGANVLTF. The CDR3 nucleotides are TGTGCCAGCAGCCCTCGGACAGGCAACTCTGGGGCCAACGTCCTGACTTTC.

The gene calls are TRBV6-5 and TRBJ1-2, with 12 positions matching TRBD1. This CDR3 is 15 amino acids long. Germline loops: CDR1 MNHEY, CDR2 SVGAGI. The V segment lost 6 bases and the J segment 4 bases; nucleotides outside the gene matches: 6. Here the CDR3 reads CASREGQGASYGYTF. For the CDR3, the DNA is TGTGCCAGCAGAGAGGGACAGGGGGCGAGCTATGGCTACACCTTC.